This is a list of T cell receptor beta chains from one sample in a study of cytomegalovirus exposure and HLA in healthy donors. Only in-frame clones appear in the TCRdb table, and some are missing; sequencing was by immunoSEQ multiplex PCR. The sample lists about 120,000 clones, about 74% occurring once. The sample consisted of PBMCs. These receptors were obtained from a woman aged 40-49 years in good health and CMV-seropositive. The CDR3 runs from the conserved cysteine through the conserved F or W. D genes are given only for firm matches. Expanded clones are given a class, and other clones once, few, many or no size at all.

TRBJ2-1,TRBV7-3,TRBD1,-,TGTGCCAGCAGTAAAGGACAGGGGGATTACAATGAGCAGTTCTTC,CASSKGQGDYNEQFF
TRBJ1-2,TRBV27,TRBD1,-,TGTGCCAGCAGTTTCTCACAGGGGGGGGGCTACACCTTC,CASSFSQGGGYTF
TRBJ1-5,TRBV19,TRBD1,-,TGTGCCAGTAGTATAAGACGAGGCGACAGGGGCCTCGGTAGCAATCAGCCCCAGCATTTT,CASSIRRGDRGLGSNQPQHF
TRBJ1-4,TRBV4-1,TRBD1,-,TGCGCCAGCAGCCCGGACAGGTCTAATGAAAAACTGTTTTTT,CASSPDRSNEKLFF
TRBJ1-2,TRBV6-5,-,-,TGTGCCAGCAGTTCCCCAGGTTTGGGGCCCTATGGCTACACCTTC,CASSSPGLGPYGYTF
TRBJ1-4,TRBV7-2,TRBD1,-,TGTGCCAGCAGCTTACAGGGGGCGTCTGAAAAACTGTTTTTT,CASSLQGASEKLFF
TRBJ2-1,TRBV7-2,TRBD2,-,TGTGCCAGCAGCTTACTGGGACTAGAATCCCATGAGCAGTTCTTC,CASSLLGLESHEQFF
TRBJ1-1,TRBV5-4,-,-,TGTGCCAGCAGCTTGTTAGGGGAGGGCACTGAAGCTTTCTTT,CASSLLGEGTEAFF
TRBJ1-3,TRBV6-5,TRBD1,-,TGTGCCAGCAGTTACTCGACAGGGGCTGGAAACACCATATATTTT,CASSYSTGAGNTIYF
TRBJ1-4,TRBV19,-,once,TGTGCCAGTAGTATGGGCACAACTAATGAAAAACTGTTTTTT,CASSMGTTNEKLFF
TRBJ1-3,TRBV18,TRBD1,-,TGTGCCAGCTCACCTCGACAGGGAAAGGCTGGAAACACCATATATTTT,CASSPRQGKAGNTIYF
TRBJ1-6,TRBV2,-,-,TGTGCCAGCACCTCAGGGGAAGGTCAACCGTATTCACCCCTCCACTTT,CASTSGEGQPYSPLHF
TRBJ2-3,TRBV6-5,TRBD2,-,TGTGCCAGCAGATCTAGACTAGCGGGGGATACGCAGTATTTT,CASRSRLAGDTQYF
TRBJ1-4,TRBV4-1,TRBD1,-,TGCGCCAGCAGCCAAGTTGAGGGACAGAATGAAAAACTGTTTTTT,CASSQVEGQNEKLFF
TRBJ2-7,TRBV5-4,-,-,TGTGCCAGCAGCTTGGCCGCAGGGTTCGAGCAGTACTTC,CASSLAAGFEQYF
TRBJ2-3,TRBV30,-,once,TGTGCCTGGGGGGACTCCACAGATACGCAGTATTTT,CAWGDSTDTQYF
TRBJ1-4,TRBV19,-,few,TGTGCCAGTATTGGACTACAGAATGAAAAACTGTTTTTT,CASIGLQNEKLFF
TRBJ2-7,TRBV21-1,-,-,TGTGCCAGCAGCACGGAGGGAGGACTGAGCGAGCAGTACTTC,CASSTEGGLSEQYF
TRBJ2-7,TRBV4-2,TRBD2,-,TGTGCCAGCAGCCAAGATAGGACTAGCGGACCCTACGAGCAGTACTTC,CASSQDRTSGPYEQYF
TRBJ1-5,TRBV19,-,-,TGTGCCTCCCACCCCCGGCAAGTGGGGACTGCCGGGGGAAGTCAGCCCCAGCATTTT,CASHPRQVGTAGGSQPQHF
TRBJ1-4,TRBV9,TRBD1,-,TGTGCCAGCAGCCCCTACGGGACAGAGAATGAAAAACTGTTTTTT,CASSPYGTENEKLFF
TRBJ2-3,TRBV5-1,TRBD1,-,TGCGCCAGCAGCATATCTCCGCAGGGGGCAGATACGCAGTATTTT,CASSISPQGADTQYF
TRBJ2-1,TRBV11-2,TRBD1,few,TGTGCCAGCAGCTTAGCCCGGGACAGGGCCATAATGGAGCAGTTCTTC,CASSLARDRAIMEQFF
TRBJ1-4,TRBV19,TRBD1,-,TGTGCCAGTAGTCCTCCGGGACAGGGTTTAGGTGAAAAACTGTTTTTT,CASSPPGQGLGEKLFF
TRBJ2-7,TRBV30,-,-,TGTGCCTGGAGGAACCCAGGGTGGAACTACGAGCAGTACTTC,CAWRNPGWNYEQYF
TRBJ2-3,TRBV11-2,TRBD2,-,TGTGCCAGCAGCCCCCGAGCGGGGAACACAGATACGCAGTATTTT,CASSPRAGNTDTQYF
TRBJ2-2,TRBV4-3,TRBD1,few,TGCGCCAGCAGCCGCAGCCACCGACAGGGTAGCCCCGCCGGGGAGCTGTTTTTT,CASSRSHRQGSPAGELFF
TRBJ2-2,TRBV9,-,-,TGTGCCAGCAGCACGGGACACAATGGGAGGGCCGGGGAGCTGTTTTTT,CASSTGHNGRAGELFF
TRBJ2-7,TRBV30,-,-,TGTGCCTGGAGTGTATCAGGGGTGGCCGAGCAGTACTTC,CAWSVSGVAEQYF
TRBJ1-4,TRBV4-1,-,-,TGCGCCAGCAGCTCCGGGGGGGTAGGAGAAAAACTGTTTTTT,CASSSGGVGEKLFF
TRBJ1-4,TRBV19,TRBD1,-,TGTGCCAGTAGTAGAACCGGGACAGGGTATGAGGAAAAACTGTTTTTT,CASSRTGTGYEEKLFF
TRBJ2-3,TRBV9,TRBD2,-,TGTGCCAGCAGCGTAGCTGGGAGGGGCACAGATACGCAGTATTTT,CASSVAGRGTDTQYF
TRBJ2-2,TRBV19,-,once,TGTGCCACCCCCCGGGTCGACACCGGGGAGCTGTTTTTT,CATPRVDTGELFF
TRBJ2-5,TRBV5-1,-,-,TGCGCCAGCAGCTTGGGAGGGAGAGAGACCCAGTACTTC,CASSLGGRETQYF
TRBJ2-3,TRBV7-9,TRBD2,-,TGTGCCAGCCGAACGGGGGGGGGAGGAGATACGCAGTATTTT,CASRTGGGGDTQYF
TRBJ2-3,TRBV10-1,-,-,TGCGCCAGCAGTGAGTCGGGGGCCTCAGATACGCAGTATTTT,CASSESGASDTQYF
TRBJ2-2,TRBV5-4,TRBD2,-,TGTGCCAGCAGCTCTGACGGCGGGGGTTCACCGGGCACCGGGGAGCTGTTTTTT,CASSSDGGGSPGTGELFF
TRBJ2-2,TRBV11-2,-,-,TGTGCCAGCAGCCTCGGGGAGCTGTTTTTT,CASSLGELFF
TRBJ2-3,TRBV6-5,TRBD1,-,TGTGCCAGCAGTTACTCGGCGACAGGGTTAACAGATACGCAGTATTTT,CASSYSATGLTDTQYF
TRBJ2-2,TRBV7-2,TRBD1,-,TGTGCCAGCAGAATGACCGCCGGGACAGGGGGAACCGGGGAGCTGTTTTTT,CASRMTAGTGGTGELFF
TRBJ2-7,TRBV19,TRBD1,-,TGTGCCAGTAGTGTACGGGACAGGGTCTCCTACGAGCAGTACTTC,CASSVRDRVSYEQYF
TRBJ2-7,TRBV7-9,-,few,TGTGCCAGCAGCTTAGGCGGGACCTTCTACGAGCAGTACTTC,CASSLGGTFYEQYF
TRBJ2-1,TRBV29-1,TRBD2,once,TGCAGCGCTCTATCCGGGCGGGGGGGCCTAAATGAGCAGTTCTTC,CSALSGRGGLNEQFF
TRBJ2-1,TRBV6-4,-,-,TGTGCCAGCAGTGAGGGTCATCAGGGATCTTCCAATGAGCAGTTCTTC,CASSEGHQGSSNEQFF
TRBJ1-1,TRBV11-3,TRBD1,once,TGTGCCAGCAGCGCAGGACAGGGGGAGCCGAACACTGAAGCTTTCTTT,CASSAGQGEPNTEAFF
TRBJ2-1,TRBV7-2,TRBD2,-,TGTGCCAGCAGTCTAGGGACTAGCGGGGACAATGAGCAGTTCTTC,CASSLGTSGDNEQFF
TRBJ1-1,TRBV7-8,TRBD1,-,TGTGCCAGCAGCTTAGCTTCAGGGGGTAACACTGAAGCTTTCTTT,CASSLASGGNTEAFF
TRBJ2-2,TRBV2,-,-,TGTGCCAGCCGTACAGCCGACACCGGGGAGCTGTTTTTT,CASRTADTGELFF